This T cell receptor beta chain was recorded in a study of monozygotic twins with inflammatory bowel disease. TCRdb re-called the 5' RACE reads, yielding one record per CDR3 amino acid sequence without DNA. With approximately 390,000 distinct CDR3 sequences in the sample, the ten largest clones hold around 2.3%. This sequence originates from a human donor with ulcerative colitis or Crohn's disease, or a healthy co-twin of an affected twin (not recorded which). The specimen sequenced was blood.

CDR3: CSAPRNGAQHF. J is TRBJ1-5 and V is TRBV20-1. Germline CDR1 and CDR2: DFQATT and SNEGSKA (reference sequence). CDR3 length: 11 residues.